The subject of this entry is one T cell receptor beta chain. The data belong to a study of blood T cell repertoires in COVID-19. The protocol was immunoSEQ multiplex PCR, while the TCRdb copy is restricted to in-frame clones and leaves out a portion. The sample has roughly 200,000 clones, 65% to 90% seen once; the top ten hold roughly 4.5%. Sequencing input: PBMCs or T cells enriched from blood (not recorded which). The sequence was obtained from a woman aged 30 to 39 who had been exposed to COVID-19.

The CDR3 DNA follows: TGTGCCAGCAGCCAGAGGACAGCGCCCAACGAGCAGTACTTC. Residues: CASSQRTAPNEQYF. This chain links TRBV4-2 with TRBJ2-7; the D gene is possibly TRBD1 (6 bases). This CDR3 spans 14 amino acids. V lost 3 bases and J 5 bases, leaving 14 bases between the germline ends. Germline values: CDR1 LGHNA, CDR2 YNFKEQ.